This TCR beta chain was retrieved from a study of early T cells in non-severe SARS-CoV-2 infection. Regarding the study as a whole: Lookups in VDJdb leaned toward anti-spike CD8 responses and missed private and CD4 specificities.

This CDR3 is built from 13 residues. The V gene lost 4 bases and the J gene lost 2 bases, with 9 bases spanning the gap. Germline V gives CDR1 SGHNT, CDR2 YYREEE (reference sequence). Unique molecular identifiers (one per individual cDNA molecule) were attached. MiXCR, applied by TCRdb to the 5' RACE reads, yields one record per CDR3 protein. The sample shows more than 20,000 distinct CDR3 sequences, over 3.5% of them seen only once. There are many counts of this clonotype. Antigen specificity is unknown. Sequencing used whole blood. The TCR comes from an adult who was a healthcare worker with PCR-confirmed SARS-CoV-2 infection or an uninfected control (not recorded which). The J gene is TRBJ2-5, the V gene TRBV5-4, with D possibly being TRBD1 (6 bases). The CDR3 protein is CASSRTAQETQYF. In DNA form, the CDR3 reads TGTGCCAGCAGCCGGACAGCACAAGAGACCCAGTACTTC.